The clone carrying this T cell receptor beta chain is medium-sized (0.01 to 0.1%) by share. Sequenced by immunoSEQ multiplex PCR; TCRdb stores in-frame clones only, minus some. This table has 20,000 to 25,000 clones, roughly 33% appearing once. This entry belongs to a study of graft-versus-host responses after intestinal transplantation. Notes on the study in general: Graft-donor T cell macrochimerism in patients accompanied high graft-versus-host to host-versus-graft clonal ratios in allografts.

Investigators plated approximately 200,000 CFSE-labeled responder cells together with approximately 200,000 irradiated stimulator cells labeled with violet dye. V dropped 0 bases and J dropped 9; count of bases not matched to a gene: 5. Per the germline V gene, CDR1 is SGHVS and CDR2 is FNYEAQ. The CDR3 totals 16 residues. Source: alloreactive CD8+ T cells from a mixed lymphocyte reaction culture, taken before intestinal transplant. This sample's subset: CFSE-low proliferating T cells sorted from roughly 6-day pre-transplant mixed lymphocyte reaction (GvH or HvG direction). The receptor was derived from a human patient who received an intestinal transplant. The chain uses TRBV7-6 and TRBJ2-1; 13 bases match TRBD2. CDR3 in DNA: TGTGCCAGCAGCTTAGCACTAGCGGGGGGGCCGGGTGAGCAGTTCTTC. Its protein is CASSLALAGGPGEQFF.